Shown below are 11 T cell receptor beta chains from a single sample sequenced in a study of shared clonotypes between healthy human individuals. Some clones are missing from TCRdb's copy, which holds only in-frame ones; the method was immunoSEQ multiplex PCR. This table holds about 2 million clones, about 95% found once. CD45RO negativity and positive selection for CCR7 defined naive CD8 cells, a population that excluded terminally differentiated effector memory CD45RA+ cells. What was sequenced was naive CD8+ T cells sorted from blood. These receptors came from a man younger than 30 in good health.

This clone was counted a single time. The chain carries TRBV6-6 and TRBJ2-5; 7 bases map to TRBD1. V was clipped by 6 bases and J by 2 bases; unmatched bases: 6. The CDR3 is 14 residues long. Germline assignment: CDR1 MNHNY and CDR2 SVGAGI (reference sequence). The CDR3 sequence is CASRNPTGQETQYF. The CDR3 nucleotides are TGTGCCAGCAGAAACCCGACAGGGCAAGAGACCCAGTACTTC.

The chain recombines TRBV19 with TRBJ1-2; no reliable D call. Trimming pared 8 bases from V and 5 bases from J, leaving 12 bases between. The germline CDR1 and CDR2 sequences are LNHDA and SQIVND (reference sequence). The CDR3 runs 12 residues. In DNA, the CDR3 is TGTGCCAGTTCGGACTCCTGGTATGGCTACACCTTC. It is translated as CASSDSWYGYTF.

The chain carries TRBV4-1 and TRBJ2-7, with TRBD2 identical over 9 bases. This CDR3 comprises 16 residues. Germline assignment: CDR1 MGHRA and CDR2 YSYEKL. V gave up 3 bases and J gave up 4 bases; unmatched junction bases: 10. Here the CDR3 DNA reads TGCGCCAGCAGCCACCAATTAGCGGGAGAAGGGTACGAGCAGTACTTC. It translates to CASSHQLAGEGYEQYF.

This clone showed up just once. The chain carries TRBV6-7 and TRBJ2-7; TRBD2 is a possible D gene (6 bases). TRBV6-7 has ORF status, its function being uncertain. The CDR3 totals 15 residues. V lost 7 bases and J 1 base, leaving 17 bases between the germline ends. CDR3 nucleotides: TGTGCCAGCACCGGAGGGGTCGAGGGGTCCTACGAGCAGTACTTC. Its protein product is CASTGGVEGSYEQYF.

This chain uses TRBV27 with TRBJ2-7; 8 positions agree with TRBD1. Germline-derived CDR1 and CDR2 are MNHEY and SMNVEV (reference sequence). With 4 bases clipped from V and 6 bases from J, the junction kept 8 bases outside the gene matches. This CDR3 is 14 amino acids long. As DNA, the CDR3 is TGTGCCAGCAGTTCTTTCAGGGGGCAGGGCGAGCAGTACTTC. It is translated as CASSSFRGQGEQYF.

This chain connects TRBV29-1 to TRBJ2-5, with a tentative D call TRBD1 (5 bases). Germline V gene sequence: CDR1 SQVTM, CDR2 ANQGSEA. The V gene lost 0 bases and the J gene lost 4 bases, with 9 bases spanning the gap. This CDR3 has 13 amino acids. The chain's CDR3 is CSVEEGVSETQYF. The CDR3 region has the DNA TGCAGCGTTGAAGAAGGGGTTTCAGAGACCCAGTACTTC.

The chain has TRBV5-4 and TRBJ1-1; weak D call: TRBD1 (6 bases). The CDR3 contains 11 residues. Trimming took 9 bases from V and 2 from J, leaving 8 bases between them. CDR1 SGHNT and CDR2 YYREEE come from the germline V gene (reference sequence). CDR3 nucleotides: TGTGCCACCAGGGGAAACACTGAAGCTTTCTTT. Protein sequence: CATRGNTEAFF.

The chain recombines TRBV5-6 with TRBJ1-1; 8 nucleotides agree with TRBD1. The V gene's germline CDR1 is SGHDT and CDR2 YYEEEE. V shed 2 bases, J shed 3 bases, and the junction held 0 bases outside the gene matches. CDR3 size: 13 residues. CDR3 bases: TGTGCCAGCAGCTTACAGGGGGACACTGAAGCTTTCTTT. Translating gives CASSLQGDTEAFF.

Of note for this clone: Possible read error: a much larger clone is one base away. V usage is TRBV5-6 and J usage is TRBJ2-5; D gene unclear. The J call could be wrong; TRBJ2-7 is a better fit for the DNA end. Germline V gives CDR1 SGHDT, CDR2 YYEEEE. The CDR3 runs to 11 residues. The CDR3 DNA follows: TGTGCCAGCAGCTCCTCCTACGAGCAGTACTTC. Translated, it gives CASSSSYEQYF.

The chain combines TRBV7-9 with TRBJ2-1; D gene ambiguous. CDR1 is SEHNR, CDR2 FQNEAQ, per germline (reference sequence). The CDR3 length is 13 residues. With 5 bases removed from V and 5 bases from J, the gap between germline ends came to 10 bases. The CDR3 sequence is CASSRVGNNEQFF. In DNA, the CDR3 is TGTGCCAGCAGCCGTGTAGGCAACAATGAGCAGTTCTTC.

The chain employs TRBV13 and TRBJ1-6; D not resolved. V dropped 2 bases and J dropped 8 bases, with 13 bases sitting between them. This CDR3 region has 15 residues. The germline gives CDR1 PRHDT, CDR2 FYEKMQ (reference sequence). The CDR3 loop is CASSLTGLLDSPLHF. Written as DNA, the CDR3 is TGTGCCAGCAGCTTAACCGGACTGCTTGATTCACCCCTCCACTTT.